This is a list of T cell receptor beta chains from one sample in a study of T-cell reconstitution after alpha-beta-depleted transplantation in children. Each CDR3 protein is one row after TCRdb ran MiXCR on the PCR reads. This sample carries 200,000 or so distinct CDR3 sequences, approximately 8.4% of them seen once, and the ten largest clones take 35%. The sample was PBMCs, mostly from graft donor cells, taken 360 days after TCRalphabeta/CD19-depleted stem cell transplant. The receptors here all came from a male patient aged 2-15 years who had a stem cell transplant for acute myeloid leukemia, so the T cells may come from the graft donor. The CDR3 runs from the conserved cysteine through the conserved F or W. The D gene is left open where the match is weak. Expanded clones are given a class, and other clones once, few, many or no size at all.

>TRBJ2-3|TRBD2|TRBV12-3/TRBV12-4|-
CASSLDQAGGTDTQYF
TGTGCCAGCAGTTTAGACCAAGCGGGAGGTACAGATACGCAGTATTTT
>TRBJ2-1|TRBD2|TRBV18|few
CASSPSRGGSNEQFF
TGTGCCAGCTCACCATCTCGGGGGGGAAGCAATGAGCAGTTCTTC
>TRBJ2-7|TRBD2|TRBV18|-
CASSPGTFGLVIYEQYF
TGTGCCAGCTCACCAGGGACTTTCGGACTAGTGATCTACGAGCAGTACTTC
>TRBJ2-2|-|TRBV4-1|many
CASSQDSGELFF
TGCGCCAGCAGCCAAGATTCGGGGGAGCTGTTTTTT
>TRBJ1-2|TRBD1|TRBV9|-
CASSGDRGNYGYTF
TGTGCCAGCAGCGGAGACAGGGGAAACTATGGCTACACCTTC
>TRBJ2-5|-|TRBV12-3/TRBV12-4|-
CASSKDSRETQYF
TGTGCCAGCAGCAAGGACTCACGGGAGACCCAGTACTTC
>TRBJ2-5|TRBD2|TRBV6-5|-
CASSSARLAGGGETQYF
TGTGCCAGCAGTTCCGCCCGACTAGCGGGAGGGGGAGAGACCCAGTACTTC
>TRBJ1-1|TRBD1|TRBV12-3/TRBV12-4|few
CASSPNSGTGVEAFF
TGTGCCAGCAGTCCGAATTCGGGGACAGGGGTAGAAGCTTTCTTT
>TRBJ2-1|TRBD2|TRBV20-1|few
CSAERETGNEQFF
TGCAGTGCTGAGCGGGAGACAGGCAATGAGCAGTTCTTC
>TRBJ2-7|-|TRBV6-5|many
CASSPTPISYEQYF
TGTGCCAGCAGCCCTACCCCGATCTCCTACGAGCAGTACTTC
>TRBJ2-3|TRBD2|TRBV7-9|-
CASSFPRLAGGTDTQYF
TGTGCCAGCAGCTTTCCCCGACTAGCGGGAGGGACAGATACGCAGTATTTT
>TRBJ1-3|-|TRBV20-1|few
CSALPGNSGNTIYF
TGCAGTGCTCTACCGGGGAACTCTGGAAACACCATATATTTT
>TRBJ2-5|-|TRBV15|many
CATSGLRRGETQYF
TGTGCCACCAGCGGTCTCAGAAGGGGAGAAACCCAGTACTTC
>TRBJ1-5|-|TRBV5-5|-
CASSFTGSTYSNQPQHF
TGTGCCAGCAGCTTCACAGGTTCAACGTATAGCAATCAGCCCCAGCATTTT
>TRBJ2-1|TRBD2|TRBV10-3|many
CAIGLAAYNEQFF
TGTGCCATAGGACTAGCGGCGTACAATGAGCAGTTCTTC
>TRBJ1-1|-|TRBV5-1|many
CASSLARDTEAFF
TGCGCCAGCAGCTTGGCCAGGGACACTGAAGCTTTCTTT
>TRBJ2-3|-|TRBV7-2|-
CASSSRGAELDTQYF
TGTGCCAGCAGCTCTCGGGGGGCAGAACTAGATACGCAGTATTTT
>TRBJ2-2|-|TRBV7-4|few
CASSLPALTKNTGELFF
TGTGCCAGCAGCTTACCAGCCTTAACTAAGAACACCGGGGAGCTGTTTTTT
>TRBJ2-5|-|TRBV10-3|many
CAISASFQETQYF
TGTGCCATCAGCGCGAGCTTCCAAGAGACCCAGTACTTC
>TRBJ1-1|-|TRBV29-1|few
CSVERTKNTEAFF
TGCAGCGTTGAAAGGACAAAGAACACTGAAGCTTTCTTT